This paragraph covers one T cell receptor beta chain sequence. Its antigen remains unidentified. V was trimmed by 3 bases and J by 1 base, leaving 12 bases between them. The CDR3 loop spans 14 amino acids. Germline V lookup: CDR1 DFQATT, CDR2 SNEGSKA (reference sequence). This entry comes from a study of T cells after yellow fever vaccination. TCRdb itself ran the 5' RACE reads through MiXCR, one entry per CDR3 protein. The sample has 550,000 to 750,000 distinct CDR3 sequences; approximately 15% are singletons. Findings and limits, study-wide: Contamination by abundant bulk-population clonotypes could be present in FACS-sorted repertoires.

The sample here was PBMCs, taken on the day of the yellow fever booster vaccination. The sequence was obtained from a man younger than 40 who received the YFV17D yellow fever vaccine. The V gene is TRBV20-1, the J gene TRBJ2-5; D could derive from TRBD1 or TRBD2 (5 bases each). The CDR3 nucleotides are TGCAGTGCTAGGGGGGTGGGAGTCCAAGAGACCCAGTACTTC. Translation gives CSARGVGVQETQYF.